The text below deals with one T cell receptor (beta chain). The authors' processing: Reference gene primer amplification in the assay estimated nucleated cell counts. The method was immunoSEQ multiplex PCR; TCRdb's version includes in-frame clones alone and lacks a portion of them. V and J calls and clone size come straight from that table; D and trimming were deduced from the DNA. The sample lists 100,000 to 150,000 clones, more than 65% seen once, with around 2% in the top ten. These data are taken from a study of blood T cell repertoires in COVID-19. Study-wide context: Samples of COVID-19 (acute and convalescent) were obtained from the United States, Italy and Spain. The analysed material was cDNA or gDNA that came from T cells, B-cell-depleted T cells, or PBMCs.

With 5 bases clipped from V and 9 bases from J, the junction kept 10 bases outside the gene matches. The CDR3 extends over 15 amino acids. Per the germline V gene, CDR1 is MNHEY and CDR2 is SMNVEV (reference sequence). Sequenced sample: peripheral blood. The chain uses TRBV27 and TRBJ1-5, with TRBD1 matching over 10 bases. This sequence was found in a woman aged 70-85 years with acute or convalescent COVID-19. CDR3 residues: CASSPQGQGGRPQHF. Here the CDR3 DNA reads TGTGCCAGCAGTCCCCAAGGACAGGGGGGCCGGCCCCAGCATTTT.